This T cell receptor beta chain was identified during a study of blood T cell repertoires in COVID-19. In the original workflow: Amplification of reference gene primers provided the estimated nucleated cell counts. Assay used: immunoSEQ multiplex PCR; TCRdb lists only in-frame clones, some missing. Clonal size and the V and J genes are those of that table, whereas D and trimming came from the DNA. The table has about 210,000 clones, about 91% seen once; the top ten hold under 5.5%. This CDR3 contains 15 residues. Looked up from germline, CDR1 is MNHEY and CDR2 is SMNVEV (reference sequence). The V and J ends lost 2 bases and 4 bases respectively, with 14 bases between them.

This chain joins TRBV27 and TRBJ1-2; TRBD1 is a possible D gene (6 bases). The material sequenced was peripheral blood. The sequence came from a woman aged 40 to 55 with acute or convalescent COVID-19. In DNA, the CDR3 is TGTGCCAGCAGTTTAGGGGCAGGGGCAACCTATGGCTACACCTTC. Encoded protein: CASSLGAGATYGYTF.